The 25 T cell receptor beta chains below all came from one sample that was sequenced in a study of blood T cell repertoires in COVID-19. The method was immunoSEQ multiplex PCR; TCRdb's version includes in-frame clones alone and lacks a portion of them. The sample yields approximately 210,000 clones, around 92% seen once. The sequenced sample was PBMCs or T cells enriched from blood (not recorded which). These receptors came from a woman aged 18-29 years who had recovered from COVID-19.

The chain carries TRBV5-5 and TRBJ1-1, with D tentatively TRBD1 (5 bases). The CDR3 has 15 residues. Trimming shortened V by 0 bases and J by 4 bases, and 13 bases separated the two germline ends. Germline lookup yields CDR1 SGHKS and CDR2 YYEKEE (reference sequence). DNA of the CDR3: TGTGCCAGCAGCTTGGCCGTCGGGGGGATCACTGAAGCTTTCTTT. It is translated as CASSLAVGGITEAFF.

This sequence joins TRBV5-1 and TRBJ1-6; 9 bases align to TRBD1. CDR3 length: 15 residues. CDR1 is SGHRS and CDR2 is YFSETQ in the germline V gene. V shed 4 bases and J 6 bases; nucleotides not matched to a gene: 5. The CDR3 coding sequence is TGCGCCAGCAGCGAGGACAGGGGACGTAATTCACCCCTCCACTTT. This gives the protein CASSEDRGRNSPLHF.

This chain connects TRBV3-1 (or the pseudogene TRBV3-2) to TRBJ1-2; 9 bases agree with TRBD1. After removal of 4 bases from V and 8 bases from J, the junction contained 8 bases not matched to a gene. CDR3 length: 14 residues. Germline V gives CDR1 LGHDT, CDR2 YNNKEL (reference sequence). The CDR3 DNA reads as TGTGCCAGCAGCCGATCCGGGACAGGGAACGGCTACACCTTC. Translation gives CASSRSGTGNGYTF.

CDR3 loop: CASSLETGGGYTF. In DNA form, the CDR3 reads TGTGCCAGCAGCTTGGAGACAGGAGGTGGCTACACCTTC. The chain joins TRBV11-2 to TRBJ1-2; maybe TRBD1 (6 bases). Looked up from germline, CDR1 is SGHAT and CDR2 is FQNNGV. Trimming removed 3 bases at V and 7 bases at J, with 12 bases between. This CDR3 comprises 13 residues.

The chain has TRBV28 and TRBJ2-1; the match to TRBD1 covers 11 bases. Trimming cost V 5 bases and J 7 bases; bases outside gene matches: 13. The CDR3 is 17 residues long. The germline gives CDR1 MDHEN, CDR2 SYDVKM. CDR3 protein: CASSGDRGKPLPNEQFF. As DNA, the CDR3 is TGTGCCAGCAGTGGGGACAGGGGGAAACCTTTACCTAATGAGCAGTTCTTC.

The chain links TRBV4-1 to TRBJ2-2; 9 positions match TRBD2. The germline CDR1 and CDR2 sequences are MGHRA and YSYEKL. The CDR3 spans 18 residues. J lost 0 bases, V lost 0 bases, and 5 bases had no gene match. The CDR3 region has the DNA TGCGCCAGCAGCCAAGATTGGCCTAGCGGGGCGAACACCGGGGAGCTGTTTTTT. Protein: CASSQDWPSGANTGELFF.

This rearrangement joins TRBV6-2 or TRBV6-3 to TRBJ2-2; 10 bases map to TRBD1. J gave up 4 bases and V 6 bases, and 5 bases lay outside the gene matches. The CDR3 has 15 residues. Germline V gene lookup returns CDR1 MNHEY and CDR2 SVGEGT. The DNA of the CDR3 is TGTGCCAGCAGCCAGACAGGGGGCGCCACCGGGGAGCTGTTTTTT. Translating gives CASSQTGGATGELFF.

The chain recombines TRBV7-2 with TRBJ2-7; D is uncertain. Trimming cost V 6 bases and J 3 bases, with 9 bases left between them. The germline V gene encodes CDR1 SGHTA and CDR2 FQGNSA. The CDR3 covers 12 residues. CDR3 amino acids: CASSYPRYEQYF. CDR3 sequence (DNA): TGTGCCAGCAGTTATCCCCGCTACGAGCAGTACTTC.

CDR3 region: CASNQGGSGGYTF. The CDR3 DNA reads TGTGCCAGCAACCAGGGTGGGTCAGGGGGCTACACCTTC. This chain uses TRBV2 with TRBJ1-2; possibly TRBD1 for D (5 bases). The CDR3 consists of 13 residues. With 7 bases removed from V and 8 bases from J, the gap between germline ends came to 17 bases. Germline V gene lookup returns CDR1 SNHLY and CDR2 FYNNEI.

The chain recombines TRBV4-1 with TRBJ1-5; 9 nucleotides align to TRBD1. The CDR3 is 15 amino acids. Germline CDR1 reads MGHRA; CDR2 reads YSYEKL. V shed 4 bases and J 5 bases; nucleotides not matched to a gene: 6. Here the CDR3 reads CASSPRDRDHQPQHF. The CDR3 DNA sequence: TGCGCCAGCAGCCCCCGGGACAGGGACCATCAGCCCCAGCATTTT.

Here the CDR3 DNA reads TGTGCCAGCAGCAGGAACACTGAAGCTTTCTTT. Amino acids: CASSRNTEAFF. The chain is built from TRBV25-1 and TRBJ1-1, with D uncertain. Germline V gene data show CDR1 as MGHDK and CDR2 as SYGVNS. This CDR3 is built from 11 residues. The ends were cut back, 6 bases at V and 1 base at J, with 3 bases in the middle. The complete variable domain, with remaining parts taken from reference TRBV25-1 and TRBJ1-1, reads EADIYQTPRYLVIGTGKKITLECSQTMGHDKMYWYQQDPGMELHLIHYSYGVNSTEKGDLSSESTVSRIRTEHFPLTLESARPSHTSQYLCASSRNTEAFFGQGTRLTVV.

The CDR3 DNA reads as TGTGCCAGCAGCCCGCTTAGCGGGCGGTCCTACGAGCAGTACTTC. It is translated as CASSPLSGRSYEQYF. The chain carries TRBV7-9 and TRBJ2-7; 7 nucleotides line up with TRBD2. The V and J ends lost 5 bases and 1 base, in that order; junction bases with no gene match: 8. CDR1 and CDR2 from the germline V gene are SEHNR and FQNEAQ (reference sequence). The CDR3 covers 15 residues.

The V and J genes are TRBV5-1 and TRBJ1-4, with D possibly TRBD1 on 6 matching bases. The V gene lost 4 bases and the J gene lost 0 bases, with 7 bases spanning the gap. Germline V gene lookup returns CDR1 SGHRS and CDR2 YFSETQ. This CDR3 spans 14 amino acids. The CDR3 DNA follows: TGCGCCAGCAGCCGGGACACAACTAATGAAAAACTGTTTTTT. It codes for CASSRDTTNEKLFF.

The rearrangement joins TRBV6-5 to TRBJ2-7, with 7 bases fitting TRBD1. The CDR3 spans 15 residues. From germline, CDR1 is MNHEY and CDR2 SVGAGI. Losses at the gene ends were 6 bases for V and 6 bases for J; bases not matched to a gene: 14. The DNA for the CDR3 is TGTGCCAGCAGGAACTCCGGGACAGCCAACCGCGAGCAGTACTTC. This encodes CASRNSGTANREQYF.

The chain couples TRBV28 to TRBJ1-2; no clear D gene. This CDR3 spans 11 amino acids. CDR1 is MDHEN and CDR2 is SYDVKM in the germline V gene. V was trimmed by 5 bases and J by 7 bases, leaving 8 bases between them. The CDR3 DNA follows: TGTGCCAGCAGTCTGCGGTCTGGCTACACCTTC. Residues: CASSLRSGYTF.

The V gene is TRBV3-1 (or the pseudogene TRBV3-2), the J gene TRBJ2-7; D not resolved. Trimming cost V 1 base and J 9 bases, with 10 bases left between them. The CDR3 length is 12 residues. Looked up from germline, CDR1 is LGHDT and CDR2 is YNNKEL (reference sequence). The CDR3, as DNA: TGTGCCAGCAGCCAAGCAGATCAGGCGCAGTACTTC. Its protein product is CASSQADQAQYF.

This clone was recorded a few times. V gene TRBV4-1 combines with J gene TRBJ1-2; TRBD1 matches at 9 bases. V was clipped by 1 base and J by 4 bases; unmatched bases: 7. The CDR3 has 16 residues. CDR1 MGHRA and CDR2 YSYEKL come from the germline V gene. In DNA form, the CDR3 reads TGCGCCAGCAGCCAAGTCCCGGACAGGGGTACCTATGGCTACACCTTC. It is translated as CASSQVPDRGTYGYTF.

The rearrangement uses TRBV5-8 and TRBJ1-1, with D perhaps TRBD1 (5 bases). CDR1 SGHTS and CDR2 YDEGEE come from the germline V gene. The CDR3 extends over 16 amino acids. V dropped 4 bases and J dropped 1 base, with 17 bases sitting between them. The CDR3 bases are TGTGCCAGCAGCACTTTACCGCGGGGGTGGAACACTGAAGCTTTCTTT. Translating it yields CASSTLPRGWNTEAFF. The full variable domain, rest sourced from reference TRBV5-8 and TRBJ1-1, is EAGVTQSPTHLIKTRGQQATLRCSPISGHTSVYWYQQALGLGLQFLLWYDEGEERNRGNFPPRFSGRQFPNYSSELNVNALELEDSALYLCASSTLPRGWNTEAFFGQGTRLTVV.

This chain links TRBV19 with TRBJ1-1; 7 nucleotides line up with TRBD1. V trimming: 7 bases; J trimming: 5 bases; junction bases outside the gene matches: 10. The CDR3 runs 14 residues. The V gene's germline CDR1 is LNHDA and CDR2 SQIVND (reference sequence). In nucleotides, the CDR3 is TGTGCCAGTAACCCGTGGGACAGCACTACTGAAGCTTTCTTT. Its translation is CASNPWDSTTEAFF.

This clone was counted between two and nine times. V gene TRBV28 combines with J gene TRBJ1-2; tentative D call: TRBD1 (5 bases). Germline CDR1 is MDHEN and CDR2 is SYDVKM. The V end lost 3 bases, the J end lost 6 bases, and 8 bases lay between the germline ends. The CDR3 contains 12 residues. This CDR3 is CASSFGGDGYTF. CDR3 in DNA: TGTGCCAGCAGTTTTGGAGGGGATGGCTACACCTTC.

The rearrangement joins TRBV24-1 to TRBJ1-2; D is unclear. Trimming removed 4 bases from V and 3 bases from J, with 14 bases in between. The CDR3 runs to 15 residues. CDR1 and CDR2 (germline): KGHDR, SFDVKD. CDR3 nucleotide sequence: TGTGCCACCAGTGACCCGACTCGACTTGACTATGGCTACACCTTC. It encodes CATSDPTRLDYGYTF.

The count of this clone is one. The chain uses TRBV6-5 and TRBJ2-1; 9 positions agree with TRBD1. The CDR3 contains 14 residues. The ends lost 0 bases at V and 8 bases at J; junction bases unmatched: 2. Germline values: CDR1 MNHEY, CDR2 SVGAGI. Here the CDR3 DNA reads TGTGCCAGCAGTTACTCAGACAGGGGGTATGAGCAGTTCTTC. Translation gives CASSYSDRGYEQFF.

The chain uses TRBV19 and TRBJ2-3, with TRBD2 matching 14 bases. V trimming: 3 bases; J trimming: 2 bases; junction bases outside the gene matches: 4. CDR3 size: 17 residues. Germline V gene lookup returns CDR1 LNHDA and CDR2 SQIVND (reference sequence). CDR3 coding DNA: TGTGCCAGTAGTATCCTGGGACTAGCGGGGGCCACAGATACGCAGTATTTT. Its translation: CASSILGLAGATDTQYF.

The V call is TRBV10-3, the J call TRBJ1-1; D ambiguous. Trimming shortened V by 10 bases and J by 2 bases, and 17 bases separated the two germline ends. The germline gives CDR1 ENHRY, CDR2 SYGVKD. CDR3 length equals 14 residues. In DNA form, the CDR3 reads TGTGCCACCCAAGCCCAGGTCGCCAACACTGAAGCTTTCTTT. It is translated as CATQAQVANTEAFF.

J is TRBJ2-7 and V is TRBV28, with 10 positions matching TRBD2. CDR3 length: 16 residues. Germline V gives CDR1 MDHEN, CDR2 SYDVKM. Trimming cost V 2 bases and J 6 bases; bases outside gene matches: 10. The CDR3 sequence is CASSLLQRGGPGEQYF. In DNA form, the CDR3 reads TGTGCCAGCAGTTTACTCCAGCGGGGGGGCCCCGGCGAGCAGTACTTC.